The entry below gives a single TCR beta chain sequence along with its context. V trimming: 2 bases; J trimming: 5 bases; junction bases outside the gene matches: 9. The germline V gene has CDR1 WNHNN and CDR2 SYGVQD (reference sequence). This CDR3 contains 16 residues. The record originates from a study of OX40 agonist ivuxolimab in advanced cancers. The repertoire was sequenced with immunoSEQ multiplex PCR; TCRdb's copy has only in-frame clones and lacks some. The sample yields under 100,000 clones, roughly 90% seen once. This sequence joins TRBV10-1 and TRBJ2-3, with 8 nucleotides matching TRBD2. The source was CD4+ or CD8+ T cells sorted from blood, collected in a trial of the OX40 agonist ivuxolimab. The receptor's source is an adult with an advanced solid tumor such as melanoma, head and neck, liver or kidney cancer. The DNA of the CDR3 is TGCGCCAGCAGTGAGGAGGGCGGGAGGAGTCGAGATACGCAGTATTTT. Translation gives CASSEEGGRSRDTQYF.